The sequence of this T cell receptor beta chain was determined in a study of blood T cell repertoires in COVID-19. This clone has only a few counts. Sequenced by immunoSEQ multiplex PCR; TCRdb stores in-frame clones only, minus some. The sample lists 250,000 to 300,000 clones; 70% to 90% were seen once. Germline V CDR1 and CDR2: SNHLY, FYNNEI. There are 12 residues in the CDR3. Trimming pared 6 bases from V and 6 bases from J, leaving 11 bases between. V gene TRBV2 combines with J gene TRBJ1-1; D remains unclear. Sequencing used peripheral blood. The TCR comes from a woman aged 45-65 years with COVID-19, enrolled during active disease. CDR3 amino acids: CASRGDGAEAFF. CDR3 nucleotides: TGTGCCAGCAGGGGAGACGGGGCTGAAGCTTTCTTT.